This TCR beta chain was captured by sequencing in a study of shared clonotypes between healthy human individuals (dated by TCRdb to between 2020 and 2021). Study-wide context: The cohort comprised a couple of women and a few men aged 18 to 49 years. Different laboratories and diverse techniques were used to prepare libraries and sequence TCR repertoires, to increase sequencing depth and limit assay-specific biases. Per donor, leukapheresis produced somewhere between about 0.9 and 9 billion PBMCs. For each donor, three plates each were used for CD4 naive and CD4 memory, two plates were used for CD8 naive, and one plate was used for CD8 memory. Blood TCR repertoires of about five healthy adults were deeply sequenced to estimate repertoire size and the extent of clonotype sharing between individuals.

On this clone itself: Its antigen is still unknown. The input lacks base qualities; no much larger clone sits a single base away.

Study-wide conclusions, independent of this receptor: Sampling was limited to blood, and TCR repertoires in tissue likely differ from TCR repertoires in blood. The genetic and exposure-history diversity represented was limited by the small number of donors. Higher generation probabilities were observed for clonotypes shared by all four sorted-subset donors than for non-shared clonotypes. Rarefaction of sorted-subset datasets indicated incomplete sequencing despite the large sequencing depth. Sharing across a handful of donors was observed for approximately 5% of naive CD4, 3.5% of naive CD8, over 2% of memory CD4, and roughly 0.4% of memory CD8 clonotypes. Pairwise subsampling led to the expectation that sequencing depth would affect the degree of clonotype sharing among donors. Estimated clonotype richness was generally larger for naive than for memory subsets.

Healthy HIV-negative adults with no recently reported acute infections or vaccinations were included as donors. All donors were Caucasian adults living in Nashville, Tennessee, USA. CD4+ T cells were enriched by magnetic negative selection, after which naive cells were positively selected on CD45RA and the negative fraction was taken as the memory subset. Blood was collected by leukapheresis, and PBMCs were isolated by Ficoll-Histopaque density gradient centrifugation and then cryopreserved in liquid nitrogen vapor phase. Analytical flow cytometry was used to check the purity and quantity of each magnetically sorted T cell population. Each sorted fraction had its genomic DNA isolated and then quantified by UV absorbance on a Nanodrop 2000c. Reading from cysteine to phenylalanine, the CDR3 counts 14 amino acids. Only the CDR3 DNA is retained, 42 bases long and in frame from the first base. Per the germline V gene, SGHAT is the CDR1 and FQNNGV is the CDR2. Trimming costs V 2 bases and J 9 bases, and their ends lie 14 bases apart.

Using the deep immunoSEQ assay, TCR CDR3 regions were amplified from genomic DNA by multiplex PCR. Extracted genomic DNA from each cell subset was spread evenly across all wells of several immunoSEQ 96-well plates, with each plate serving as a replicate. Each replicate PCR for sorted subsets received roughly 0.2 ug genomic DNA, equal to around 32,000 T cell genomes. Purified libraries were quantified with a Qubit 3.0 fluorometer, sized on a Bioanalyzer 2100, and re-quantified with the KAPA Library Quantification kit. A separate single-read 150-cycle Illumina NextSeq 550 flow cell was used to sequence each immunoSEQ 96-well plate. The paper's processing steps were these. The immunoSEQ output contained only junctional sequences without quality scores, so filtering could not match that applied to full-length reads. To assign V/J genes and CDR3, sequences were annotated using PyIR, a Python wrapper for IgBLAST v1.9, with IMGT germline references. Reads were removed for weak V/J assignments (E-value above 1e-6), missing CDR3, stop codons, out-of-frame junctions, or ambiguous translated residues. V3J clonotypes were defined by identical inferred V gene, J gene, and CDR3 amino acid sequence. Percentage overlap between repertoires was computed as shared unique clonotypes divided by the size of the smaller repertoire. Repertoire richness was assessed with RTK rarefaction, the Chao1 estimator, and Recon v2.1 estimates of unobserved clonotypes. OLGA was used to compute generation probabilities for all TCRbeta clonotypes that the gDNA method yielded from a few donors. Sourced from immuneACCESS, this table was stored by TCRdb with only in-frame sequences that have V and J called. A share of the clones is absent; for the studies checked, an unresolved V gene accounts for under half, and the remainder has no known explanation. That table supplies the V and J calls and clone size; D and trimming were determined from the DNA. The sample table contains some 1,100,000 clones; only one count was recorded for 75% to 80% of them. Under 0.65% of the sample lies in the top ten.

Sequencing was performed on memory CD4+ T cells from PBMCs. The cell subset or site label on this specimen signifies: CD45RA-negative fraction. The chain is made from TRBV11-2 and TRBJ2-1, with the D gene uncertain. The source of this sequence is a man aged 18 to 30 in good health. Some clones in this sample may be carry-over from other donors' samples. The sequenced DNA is TGTGCCAGCAGCTTACTTCCAGGACCGGGTGAGCAGTTCTTC. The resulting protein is CASSLLPGPGEQFF.